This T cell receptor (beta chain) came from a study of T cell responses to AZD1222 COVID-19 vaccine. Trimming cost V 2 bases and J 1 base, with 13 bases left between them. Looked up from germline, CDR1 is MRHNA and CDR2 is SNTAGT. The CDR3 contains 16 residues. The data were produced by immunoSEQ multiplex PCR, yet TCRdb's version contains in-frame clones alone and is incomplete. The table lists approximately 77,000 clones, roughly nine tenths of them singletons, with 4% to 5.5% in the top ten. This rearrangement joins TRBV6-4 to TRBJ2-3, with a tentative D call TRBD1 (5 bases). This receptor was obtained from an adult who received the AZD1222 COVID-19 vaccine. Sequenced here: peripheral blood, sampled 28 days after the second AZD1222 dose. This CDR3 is CASSDGAGRGTDTQYF. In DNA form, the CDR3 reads TGTGCCAGCAGTGACGGGGCAGGTCGGGGCACAGATACGCAGTATTTT.